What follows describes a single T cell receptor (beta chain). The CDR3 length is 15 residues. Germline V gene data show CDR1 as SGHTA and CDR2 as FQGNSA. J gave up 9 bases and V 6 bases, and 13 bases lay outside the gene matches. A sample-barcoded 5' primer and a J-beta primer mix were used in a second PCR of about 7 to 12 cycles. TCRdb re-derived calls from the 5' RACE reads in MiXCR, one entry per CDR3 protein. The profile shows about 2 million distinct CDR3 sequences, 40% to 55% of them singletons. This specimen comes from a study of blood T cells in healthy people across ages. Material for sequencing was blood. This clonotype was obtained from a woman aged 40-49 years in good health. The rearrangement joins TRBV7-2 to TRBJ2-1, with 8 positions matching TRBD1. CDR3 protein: CASRPSQGAYGEQFF. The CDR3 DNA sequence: TGTGCCAGCAGGCCCAGTCAGGGGGCGTACGGTGAGCAGTTCTTC.